The entry that follows covers one T cell receptor (beta chain) sequence. The target antigen is unknown. This CDR3 is built from 17 residues. The germline gives CDR1 SGHNT, CDR2 YYREEE (reference sequence). V lost 0 bases and J lost 5; bases outside the gene matches: 12. The PCR had 60 Vbeta and 13 Jbeta primers. The method was immunoSEQ multiplex PCR; TCRdb's version includes in-frame clones alone and lacks a portion of them. The sample lists 120,000 or so clones; approximately 71% were seen once. Nominally healthy donors were sampled, though unrecorded immune exposures were likely. This entry is derived from a study of cytomegalovirus exposure and HLA in healthy donors. The study's findings and limits: Indistinguishability led to the exclusion of some V segments, TRBV6-2 and TRBV6-3 included.

The rearrangement uses TRBV5-4 and TRBJ2-7, with TRBD1 identical over 9 bases. The source is a woman in her 50s in good health and CMV-seronegative. Sample: PBMCs. The chain's CDR3 is CASSLVGGTGLRHEQYF. CDR3 nucleotides: TGTGCCAGCAGCTTGGTTGGGGGGACAGGGCTCAGACACGAGCAGTACTTC.